This record looks at one TCR beta chain sequence and its context. This specimen belongs to a study of blood T cell repertoires in COVID-19. Study-level information: T cells, B-cell-depleted T cells, or PBMCs supplied cDNA or gDNA.

The germline gives CDR1 SEHNR, CDR2 FQNEAQ (reference sequence). The V and J ends lost 3 bases and 2 bases, in that order; junction bases with no gene match: 4. The CDR3 contains 15 residues. Assay used: immunoSEQ multiplex PCR; TCRdb lists only in-frame clones, some missing. The table has fewer than 4,500 clones, roughly 80% seen once. J is TRBJ2-3 and V is TRBV7-9; 8 bases match TRBD2. The sequence was collected from a human donor with active or convalescent COVID-19. The donor label of this sample is uncertain. Sequenced sample: peripheral blood. The CDR3 region has the DNA TGTGCCAGCAGCTTGGGACTAGGTCCCACAGATACGCAGTATTTT. It codes for CASSLGLGPTDTQYF.